Described below is a single T cell receptor (beta chain) sequence and its context. Its antigen remains unknown. The sample belongs to a study of CD8 T cells in ankylosing spondylitis. Study-wide results and caveats: Blood from ankylosing spondylitis patients appeared to carry a characteristic roughly 8-variant TCR beta motif. In reactive arthritis synovial fluid and blood, some motif variants had been reported before.

The CDR3 length is 16 residues. The V gene lost 6 bases and the J gene lost 5 bases, with 19 bases spanning the gap. Per germline, CDR1 WSHSY and CDR2 SAAADI. Quantitative 5'-RACE with molecular barcodes was used to make the TCR beta libraries. Each CDR3 protein is one row after TCRdb ran MiXCR on the 5' RACE reads. This table has more than 400,000 distinct CDR3 sequences, over 4% appearing once. The chain employs TRBV10-2 and TRBJ1-4, with a possible D match to TRBD1 (5 bases). Material for sequencing was blood, either unsorted or a sorted T cell fraction (not recorded which). This clonotype was obtained from a male donor with ankylosing spondylitis. The CDR3: CASSRDYPAPNEKLFF. CDR3 in DNA: TGCGCCAGCAGCCGGGACTATCCTGCCCCGAATGAAAAACTGTTTTTT.